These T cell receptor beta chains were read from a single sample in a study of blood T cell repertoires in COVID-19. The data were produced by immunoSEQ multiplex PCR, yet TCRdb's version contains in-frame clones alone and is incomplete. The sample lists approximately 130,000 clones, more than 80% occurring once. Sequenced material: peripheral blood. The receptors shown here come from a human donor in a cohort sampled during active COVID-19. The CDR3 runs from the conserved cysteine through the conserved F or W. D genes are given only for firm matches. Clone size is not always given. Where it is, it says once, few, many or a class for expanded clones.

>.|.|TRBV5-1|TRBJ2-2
CASRVLGELFF
TGCGCCAGCAGGGTACTAGGGGAGCTGTTTTTT
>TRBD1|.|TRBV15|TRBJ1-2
CATSTGPQGGGYTF
TGTGCCACGTCGACAGGGCCCCAAGGAGGTGGCTACACCTTC
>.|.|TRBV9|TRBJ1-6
CASSADSDNSPLHF
TGTGCCAGCAGCGCCGACAGTGATAATTCACCCCTCCACTTT
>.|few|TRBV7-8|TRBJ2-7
CASSSRHPPYEQYF
TGTGCCAGCAGCTCTCGACACCCTCCGTACGAGCAGTACTTC
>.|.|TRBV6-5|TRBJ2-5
CASSSRPNQETQYF
TGTGCCAGCAGTTCGAGGCCAAACCAAGAGACCCAGTACTTC
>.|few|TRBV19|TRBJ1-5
CASSISQSVGQPQHF
TGTGCCAGTAGTATCTCTCAATCCGTGGGCCAGCCCCAGCATTTT
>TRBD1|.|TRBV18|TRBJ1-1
CASSPNRGQKAFF
TGTGCCAGCTCACCTAACAGGGGGCAGAAAGCTTTCTTT
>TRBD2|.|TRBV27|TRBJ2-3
CASTRSGRSVTDTQYF
TGTGCCAGCACAAGAAGCGGGAGATCCGTCACAGATACGCAGTATTTT
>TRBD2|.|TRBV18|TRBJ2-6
CASSPSGGSGANVLTF
TGTGCCAGCTCACCATCGGGGGGCTCTGGGGCCAACGTCCTGACTTTC
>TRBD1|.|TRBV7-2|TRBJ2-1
CASSLAPGGKQFF
TGTGCCAGCAGCTTAGCGCCAGGGGGTAAGCAGTTCTTC
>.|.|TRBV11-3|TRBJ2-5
CASSLDGGEWQETQYF
TGTGCCAGCAGCTTAGACGGCGGGGAGTGGCAAGAGACCCAGTACTTC
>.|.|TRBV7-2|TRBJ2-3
CASSASGVQPADTQYF
TGTGCCAGCAGCGCCTCCGGGGTTCAGCCTGCAGATACGCAGTATTTT
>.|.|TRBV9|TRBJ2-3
CASSVYEVTSMTDTQYF
TGTGCCAGCAGCGTTTACGAGGTGACTAGTATGACAGATACGCAGTATTTT
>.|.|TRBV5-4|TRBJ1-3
CASSDRRGNTIYF
TGTGCCAGCAGCGACAGGCGGGGAAACACCATATATTTT
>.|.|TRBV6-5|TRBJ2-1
CASSKPLSSYNEQFF
TGTGCCAGCAGTAAACCCCTAAGCTCCTACAATGAGCAGTTCTTC
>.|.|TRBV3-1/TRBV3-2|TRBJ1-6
CASSQRQLGNSPLHF
TGTGCCAGCAGCCAAAGACAGCTGGGGAATTCACCCCTCCACTTT
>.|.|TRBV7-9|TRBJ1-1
CASSLTREIQLEAFF
TGTGCCAGCAGCTTAACCCGGGAGATACAGCTAGAAGCTTTCTTT
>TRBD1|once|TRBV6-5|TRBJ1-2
CASRDRVDYGYTF
TGTGCCAGCAGGGACAGGGTGGACTATGGCTACACCTTC
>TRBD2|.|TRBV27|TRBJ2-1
CASSPLISYSGEHNEQFF
TGTGCCAGCAGTCCGCTCATCTCCTATAGCGGGGAGCACAATGAGCAGTTCTTC
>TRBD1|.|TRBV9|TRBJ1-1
CASSVGTGTNTEAFF
TGTGCCAGCAGCGTCGGGACAGGGACTAACACTGAAGCTTTCTTT
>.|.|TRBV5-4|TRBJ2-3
CASSFTGGTDTQYF
TGTGCCAGCAGCTTTACAGGCGGAACAGATACGCAGTATTTT
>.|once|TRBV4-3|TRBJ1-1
CASSRVGEAAFF
TGCGCCAGCAGCCGAGTCGGCGAAGCGGCTTTCTTT
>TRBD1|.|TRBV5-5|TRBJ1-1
CATRQGFMVNTEAFF
TGTGCCACTCGACAGGGCTTTATGGTAAACACTGAAGCTTTCTTT
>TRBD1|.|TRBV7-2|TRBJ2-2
CASSSGQGNTGELFF
TGTGCCAGCAGCTCGGGACAGGGGAACACCGGGGAGCTGTTTTTT
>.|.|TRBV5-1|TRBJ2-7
CASSLGTSGEQYF
TGCGCCAGCAGCTTGGGCACCAGCGGGGAGCAGTACTTC
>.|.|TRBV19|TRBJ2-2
CASIPLGNTGELFF
TGTGCCAGTATCCCCCTCGGGAACACCGGGGAGCTGTTTTTT
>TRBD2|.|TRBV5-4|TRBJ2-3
CASSPTPGTSGSGRTDTQYF
TGTGCCAGCAGCCCTACCCCCGGGACTAGCGGGAGTGGGCGCACAGATACGCAGTATTTT
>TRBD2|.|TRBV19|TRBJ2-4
CASSIRPGLAGRLAKNIQYF
TGTGCCAGTAGTATCCGACCGGGACTAGCGGGTAGACTAGCCAAAAACATTCAGTACTTC
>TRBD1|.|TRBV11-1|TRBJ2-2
CASSLQGAVGELFF
TGTGCCAGCAGCTTACAGGGGGCGGTCGGGGAGCTGTTTTTT
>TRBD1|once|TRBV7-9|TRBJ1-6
CASSLWGQNNSPLHF
TGTGCCAGCAGCTTGTGGGGACAGAATAATTCACCCCTCCACTTT
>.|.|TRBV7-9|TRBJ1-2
CASSVAVGGGYGYTF
TGTGCCAGCAGCGTCGCCGTCGGGGGGGGCTATGGCTACACCTTC
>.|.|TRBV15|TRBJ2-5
CATSNPRGAQETQYF
TGTGCCACCAGCAACCCACGAGGTGCACAAGAGACCCAGTACTTC
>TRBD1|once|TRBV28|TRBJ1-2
CASSFGQGAGGYTF
TGTGCCAGCAGTTTCGGCCAGGGGGCAGGTGGCTACACCTTC
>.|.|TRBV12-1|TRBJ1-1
CASSPPRDRRMYTEAFF
TGTGCCAGCAGCCCGCCCCGAGACAGGAGAATGTACACTGAAGCTTTCTTT
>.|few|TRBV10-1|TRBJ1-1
CASQAAGAGTEAFF
TGCGCCAGCCAAGCCGCGGGGGCCGGCACTGAAGCTTTCTTT
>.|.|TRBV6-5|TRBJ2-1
CASSYSRSHEQFF
TGTGCCAGCAGTTACTCCAGATCGCATGAGCAGTTCTTC
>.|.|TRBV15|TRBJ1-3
CATSTGAGNTIYF
TGTGCCACCAGCACAGGGGCCGGAAACACCATATATTTT
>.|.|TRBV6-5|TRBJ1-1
CASREGGKNTEAFF
TGTGCCAGCCGGGAGGGAGGAAAGAACACTGAAGCTTTCTTT
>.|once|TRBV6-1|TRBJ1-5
CASSEAWGGQPQHF
TGTGCCAGCAGTGAAGCGTGGGGGGGACAGCCCCAGCATTTT
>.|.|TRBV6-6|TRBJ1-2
CASTPRGYGYTF
TGTGCCAGCACCCCCCGGGGCTATGGCTACACCTTC
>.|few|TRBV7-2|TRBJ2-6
CASSLQGNSGANVLTF
TGTGCCAGCAGCTTACAGGGCAACTCTGGGGCCAACGTCCTGACTTTC
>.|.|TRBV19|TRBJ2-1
CASSIRGAATSYQDYNEQFF
TGTGCCAGTAGTATTAGGGGCGCGGCGACTTCTTATCAAGACTACAATGAGCAGTTCTTC
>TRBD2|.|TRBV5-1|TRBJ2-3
CASSLLTSGGASTQYF
TGCGCCAGCAGCTTACTTACTAGCGGGGGGGCCAGTACGCAGTATTTT
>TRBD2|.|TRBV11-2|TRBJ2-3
CASSVEGSGGDTQYF
TGTGCCAGCAGCGTAGAAGGAAGCGGGGGGGATACGCAGTATTTT
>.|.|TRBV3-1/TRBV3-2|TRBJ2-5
CASSRVRGGETQYF
TGTGCCAGCAGCCGCGTTCGTGGAGGAGAGACCCAGTACTTC
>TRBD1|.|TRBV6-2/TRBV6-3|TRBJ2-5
CASSYVLTGNQETQYF
TGTGCCAGCAGTTACGTACTGACAGGGAACCAAGAGACCCAGTACTTC
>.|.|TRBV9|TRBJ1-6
CASSVGSSYNSPLHF
TGTGCCAGCAGCGTAGGGAGCTCCTATAATTCACCCCTCCACTTT
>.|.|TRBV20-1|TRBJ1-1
CSASRNTEAFF
TGCAGTGCTTCCCGTAACACTGAAGCTTTCTTT
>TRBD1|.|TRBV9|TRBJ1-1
CASSRGQLNTEAFF
TGTGCCAGCAGCCGGGGACAGCTGAACACTGAAGCTTTCTTT
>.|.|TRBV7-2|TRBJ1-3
CASSLVGRGNTIYF
TGTGCCAGCAGCTTAGTGGGCCGTGGAAACACCATATATTTT
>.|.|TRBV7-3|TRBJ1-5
CASSLTLEQPQHF
TGTGCCAGCAGCTTAACCCTAGAACAGCCCCAGCATTTT
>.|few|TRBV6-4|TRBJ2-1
CASRDSLYNEQFF
TGTGCCAGCAGGGACAGCCTCTACAATGAGCAGTTCTTC
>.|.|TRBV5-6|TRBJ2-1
CASSLVTLGGNEQFF
TGTGCCAGCAGCTTGGTAACTCTGGGGGGCAATGAGCAGTTCTTC
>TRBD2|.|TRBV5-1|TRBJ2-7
CASSPGLAGGLEQYF
TGCGCCAGCAGCCCGGGACTAGCGGGGGGGCTTGAGCAGTACTTC
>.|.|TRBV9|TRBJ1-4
CASSVVGAPENEKLFF
TGTGCCAGCAGCGTAGTGGGAGCACCAGAGAATGAAAAACTGTTTTTT
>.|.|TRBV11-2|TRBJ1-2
CASSGSGSSYGYTF
TGTGCCAGCTCGGGTTCGGGTTCCTCATATGGCTACACCTTC
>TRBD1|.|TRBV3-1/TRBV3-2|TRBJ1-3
CASSPLGQGVGNTIYF
TGTGCCAGCAGCCCCTTAGGGCAGGGGGTCGGAAACACCATATATTTT
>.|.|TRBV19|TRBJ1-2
CASSWGGSNSVYGYTF
TGTGCCAGTAGTTGGGGCGGCAGCAACTCTGTCTATGGCTACACCTTC
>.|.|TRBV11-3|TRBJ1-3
CASSLSGFGNTIYF
TGTGCCAGCAGCTTATCGGGATTTGGAAACACCATATATTTT